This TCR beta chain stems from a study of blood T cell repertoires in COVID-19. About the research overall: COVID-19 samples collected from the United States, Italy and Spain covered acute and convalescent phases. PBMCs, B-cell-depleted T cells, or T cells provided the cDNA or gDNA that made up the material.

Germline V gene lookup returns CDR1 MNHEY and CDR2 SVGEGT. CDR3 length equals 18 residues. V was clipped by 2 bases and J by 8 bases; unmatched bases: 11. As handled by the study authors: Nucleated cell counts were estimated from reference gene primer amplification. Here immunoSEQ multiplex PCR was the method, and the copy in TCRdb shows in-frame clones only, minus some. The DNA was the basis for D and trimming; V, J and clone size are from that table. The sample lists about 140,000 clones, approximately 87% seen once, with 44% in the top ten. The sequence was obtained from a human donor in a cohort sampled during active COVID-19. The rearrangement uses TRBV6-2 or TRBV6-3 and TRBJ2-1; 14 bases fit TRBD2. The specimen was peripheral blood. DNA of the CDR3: TGTGCCAGCAGTTACCCCCGGACTAGCGGGAGGTCTGATGATGAGCAGTTCTTC. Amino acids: CASSYPRTSGRSDDEQFF.